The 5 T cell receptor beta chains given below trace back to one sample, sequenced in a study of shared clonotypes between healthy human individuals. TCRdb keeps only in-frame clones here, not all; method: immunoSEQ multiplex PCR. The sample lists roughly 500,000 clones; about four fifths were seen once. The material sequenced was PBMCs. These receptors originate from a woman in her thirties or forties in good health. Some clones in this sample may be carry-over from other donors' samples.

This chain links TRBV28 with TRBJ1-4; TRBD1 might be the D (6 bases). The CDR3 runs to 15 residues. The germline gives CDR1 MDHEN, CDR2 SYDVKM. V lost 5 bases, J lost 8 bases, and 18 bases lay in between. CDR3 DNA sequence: TGTGCCAGCAGTCCCGCCGGGACACCTCTCGAAAAACTGTTTTTT. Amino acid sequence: CASSPAGTPLEKLFF.

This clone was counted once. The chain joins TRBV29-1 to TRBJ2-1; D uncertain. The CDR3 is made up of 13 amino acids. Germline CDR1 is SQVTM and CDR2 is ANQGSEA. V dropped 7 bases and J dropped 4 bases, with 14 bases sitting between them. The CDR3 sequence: CSADGLIYNEQFF. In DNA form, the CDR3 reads TGCAGCGCAGACGGCCTGATTTACAATGAGCAGTTCTTC.

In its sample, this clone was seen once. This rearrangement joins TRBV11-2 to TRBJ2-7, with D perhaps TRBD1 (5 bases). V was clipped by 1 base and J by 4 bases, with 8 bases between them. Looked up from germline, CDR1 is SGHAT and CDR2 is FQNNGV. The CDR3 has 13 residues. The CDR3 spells CASSLAPGYEQYF. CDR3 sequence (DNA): TGTGCCAGCAGCTTAGCCCCAGGGTACGAGCAGTACTTC.

This CDR3 is CASSLGQGYYNEQFF. CDR3 DNA: TGTGCCAGCAGCTTGGGGCAGGGATACTACAATGAGCAGTTCTTC. This sequence joins TRBV7-3 and TRBJ2-1; a weak D match, TRBD1 (5 bases). The V gene lost 3 bases and the J gene lost 3 bases, with 12 bases spanning the gap. The CDR3 consists of 15 residues. Germline values: CDR1 SGHTA, CDR2 FQGTGA.

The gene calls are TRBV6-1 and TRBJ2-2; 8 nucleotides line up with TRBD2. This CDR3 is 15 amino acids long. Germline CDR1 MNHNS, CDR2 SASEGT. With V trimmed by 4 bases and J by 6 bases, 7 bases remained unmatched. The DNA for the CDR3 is TGTGCCAGCAGTGGTATACGGGAGGGCTCCGGGGAGCTGTTTTTT. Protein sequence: CASSGIREGSGELFF.